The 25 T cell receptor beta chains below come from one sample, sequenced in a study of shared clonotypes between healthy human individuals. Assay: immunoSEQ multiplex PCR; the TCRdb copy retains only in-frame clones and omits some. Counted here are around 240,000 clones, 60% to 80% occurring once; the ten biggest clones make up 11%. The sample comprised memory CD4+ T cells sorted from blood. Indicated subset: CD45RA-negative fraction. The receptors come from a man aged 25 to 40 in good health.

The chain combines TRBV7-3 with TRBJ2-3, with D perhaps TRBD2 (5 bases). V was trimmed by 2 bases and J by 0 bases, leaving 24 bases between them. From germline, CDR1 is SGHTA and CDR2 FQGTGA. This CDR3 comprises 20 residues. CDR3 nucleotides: TGTGCCAGCAGCTTATATGGAACCATCCGCAGCGGCGCTAGCACAGATACGCAGTATTTT. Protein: CASSLYGTIRSGASTDTQYF. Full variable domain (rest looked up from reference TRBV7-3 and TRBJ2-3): GAGVSQTPSNKVTEKGKYVELRCDPISGHTALYWYRQSLGQGPEFLIYFQGTGAADDSGLPNDRFFAVRPEGSVSTLKIQRTERGDSAVYLCASSLYGTIRSGASTDTQYFGPGTRLTVL.

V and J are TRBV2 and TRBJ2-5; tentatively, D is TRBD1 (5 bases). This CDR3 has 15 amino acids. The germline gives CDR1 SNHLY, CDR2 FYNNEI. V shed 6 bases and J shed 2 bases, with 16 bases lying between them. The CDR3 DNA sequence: TGTGCCAGCAGGTACGAGACAGTTCTACAAGAGACCCAGTACTTC. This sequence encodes CASRYETVLQETQYF.

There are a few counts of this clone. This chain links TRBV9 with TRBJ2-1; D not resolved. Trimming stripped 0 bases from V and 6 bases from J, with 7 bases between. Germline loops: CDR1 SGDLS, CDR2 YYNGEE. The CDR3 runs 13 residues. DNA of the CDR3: TGTGCCAGCAGCGTAGCTCACAGCAATGAGCAGTTCTTC. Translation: CASSVAHSNEQFF.

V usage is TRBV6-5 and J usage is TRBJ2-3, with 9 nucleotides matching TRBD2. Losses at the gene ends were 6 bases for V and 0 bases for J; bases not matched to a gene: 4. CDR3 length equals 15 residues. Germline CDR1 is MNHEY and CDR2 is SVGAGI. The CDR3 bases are TGTGCCAGCAGCCGACTAGCGGAGAGCACAGATACGCAGTATTTT. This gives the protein CASSRLAESTDTQYF.

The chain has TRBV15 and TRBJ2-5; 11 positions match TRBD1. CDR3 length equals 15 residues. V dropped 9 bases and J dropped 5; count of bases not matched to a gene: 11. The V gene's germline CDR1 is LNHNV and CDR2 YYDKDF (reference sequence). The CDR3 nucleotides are TGTGCCACTAAAAGGGACAGGGGGAGTCAGGAGACCCAGTACTTC. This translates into CATKRDRGSQETQYF.

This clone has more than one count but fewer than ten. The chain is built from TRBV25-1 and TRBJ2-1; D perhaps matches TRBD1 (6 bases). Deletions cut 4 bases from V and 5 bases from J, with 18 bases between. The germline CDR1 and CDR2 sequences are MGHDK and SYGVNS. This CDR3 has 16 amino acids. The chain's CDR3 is CASSATPGQPNNEQFF. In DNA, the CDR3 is TGTGCCAGCAGTGCCACACCGGGACAACCTAACAATGAGCAGTTCTTC.

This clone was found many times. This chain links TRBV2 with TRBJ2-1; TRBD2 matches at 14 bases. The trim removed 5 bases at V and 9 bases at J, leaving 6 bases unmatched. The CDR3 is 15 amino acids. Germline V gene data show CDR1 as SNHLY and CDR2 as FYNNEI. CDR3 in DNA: TGTGCCAGCAGTTTGGGACTAGCGGGAGAGAGTGAGCAGTTCTTC. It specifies CASSLGLAGESEQFF.

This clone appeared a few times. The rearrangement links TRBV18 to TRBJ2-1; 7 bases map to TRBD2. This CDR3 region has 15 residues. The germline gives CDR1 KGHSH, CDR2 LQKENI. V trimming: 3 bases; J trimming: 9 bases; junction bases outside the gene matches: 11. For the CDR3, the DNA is TGTGCCAGCTCACCGGATTGGGGGGGTAGGGCTGAGCAGTTCTTC. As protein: CASSPDWGGRAEQFF.

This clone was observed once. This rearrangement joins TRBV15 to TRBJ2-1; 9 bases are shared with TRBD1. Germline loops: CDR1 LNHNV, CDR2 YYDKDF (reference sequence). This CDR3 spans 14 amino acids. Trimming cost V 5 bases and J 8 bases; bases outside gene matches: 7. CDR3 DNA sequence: TGTGCCACCAGCCGGGACAGGGCCCCCGATGAGCAGTTCTTC. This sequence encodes CATSRDRAPDEQFF.

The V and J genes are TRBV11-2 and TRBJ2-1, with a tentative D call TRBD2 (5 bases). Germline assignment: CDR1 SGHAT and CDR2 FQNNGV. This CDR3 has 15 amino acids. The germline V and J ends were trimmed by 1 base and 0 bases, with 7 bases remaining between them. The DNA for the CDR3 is TGTGCCAGCAGCTTAGGAGGGAGCTCCTACAATGAGCAGTTCTTC. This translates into CASSLGGSSYNEQFF.

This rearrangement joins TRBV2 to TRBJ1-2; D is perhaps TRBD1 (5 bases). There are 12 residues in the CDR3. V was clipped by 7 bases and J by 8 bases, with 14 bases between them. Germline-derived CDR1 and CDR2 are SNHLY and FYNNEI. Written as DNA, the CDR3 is TGTGCCAGCAATATACAGGTGGGAGGCTACACCTTC. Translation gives CASNIQVGGYTF.

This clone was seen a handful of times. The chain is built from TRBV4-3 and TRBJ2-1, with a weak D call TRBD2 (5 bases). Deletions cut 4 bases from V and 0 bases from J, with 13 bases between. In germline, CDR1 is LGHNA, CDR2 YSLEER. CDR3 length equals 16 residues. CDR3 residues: CASSPGPGSSYNEQFF. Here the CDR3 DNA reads TGCGCCAGCAGCCCCGGCCCGGGGAGCTCCTACAATGAGCAGTTCTTC.

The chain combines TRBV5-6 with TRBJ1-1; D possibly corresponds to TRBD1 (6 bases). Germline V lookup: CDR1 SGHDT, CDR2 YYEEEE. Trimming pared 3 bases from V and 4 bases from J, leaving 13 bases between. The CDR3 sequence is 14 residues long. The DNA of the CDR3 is TGTGCCAGCAGCTGGGGTGGGGGCGTCACTGAAGCTTTCTTT. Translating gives CASSWGGGVTEAFF.

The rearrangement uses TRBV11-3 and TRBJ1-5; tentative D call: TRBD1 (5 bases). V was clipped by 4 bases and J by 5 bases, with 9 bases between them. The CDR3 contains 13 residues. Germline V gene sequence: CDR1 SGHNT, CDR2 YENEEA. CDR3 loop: CASSSSGHQPQHF. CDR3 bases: TGTGCCAGCAGCTCTTCAGGGCATCAGCCCCAGCATTTT.

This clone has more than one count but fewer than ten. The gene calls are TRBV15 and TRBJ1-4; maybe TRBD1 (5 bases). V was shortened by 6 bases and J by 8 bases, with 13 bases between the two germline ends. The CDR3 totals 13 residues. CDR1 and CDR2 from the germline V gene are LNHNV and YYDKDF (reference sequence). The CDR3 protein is CATRTGGEEKLFF. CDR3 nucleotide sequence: TGTGCCACCAGAACTGGGGGGGAGGAAAAACTGTTTTTT.

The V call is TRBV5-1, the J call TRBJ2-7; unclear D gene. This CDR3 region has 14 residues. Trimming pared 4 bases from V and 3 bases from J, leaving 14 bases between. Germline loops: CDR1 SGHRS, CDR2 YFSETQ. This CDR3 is CASSNGPAGYEQYF. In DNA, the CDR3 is TGCGCCAGCAGCAACGGACCGGCCGGCTACGAGCAGTACTTC.

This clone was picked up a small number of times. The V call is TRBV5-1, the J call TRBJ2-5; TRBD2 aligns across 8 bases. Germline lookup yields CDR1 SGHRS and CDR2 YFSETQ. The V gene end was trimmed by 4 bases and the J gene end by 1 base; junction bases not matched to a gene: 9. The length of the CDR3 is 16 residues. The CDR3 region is CASSPGGAPRQETQYF. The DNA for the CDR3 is TGCGCCAGCAGCCCGGGGGGGGCCCCCCGCCAAGAGACCCAGTACTTC.

CDR3 nucleotide sequence: TGCAGCGTTGGGGCAGTTGGGGAAAAACTGTTTTTT. Amino acids: CSVGAVGEKLFF. J is TRBJ1-4 and V is TRBV29-1; D is unresolved. Trimming shortened V by 4 bases and J by 8 bases, and 11 bases separated the two germline ends. Germline CDR1 is SQVTM and CDR2 is ANQGSEA. The CDR3 has 12 residues.

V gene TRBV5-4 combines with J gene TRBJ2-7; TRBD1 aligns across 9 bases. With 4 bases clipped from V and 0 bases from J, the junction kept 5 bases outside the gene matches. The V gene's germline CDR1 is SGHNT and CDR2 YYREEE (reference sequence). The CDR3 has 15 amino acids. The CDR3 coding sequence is TGTGCCAGCAGCCCCGGGACAGGGTTCTCCTACGAGCAGTACTTC. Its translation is CASSPGTGFSYEQYF.

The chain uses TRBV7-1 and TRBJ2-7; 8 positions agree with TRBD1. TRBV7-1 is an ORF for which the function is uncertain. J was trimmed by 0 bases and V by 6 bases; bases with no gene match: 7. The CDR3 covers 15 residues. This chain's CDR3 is CASRSTGQVSYEQYF. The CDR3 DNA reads TGTGCCAGCAGATCGACGGGACAGGTCTCCTACGAGCAGTACTTC.

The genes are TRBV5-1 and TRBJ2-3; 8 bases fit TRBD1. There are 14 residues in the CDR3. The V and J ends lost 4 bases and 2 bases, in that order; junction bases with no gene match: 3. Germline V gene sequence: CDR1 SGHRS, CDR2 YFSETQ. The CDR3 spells CASSPGQVTDTQYF. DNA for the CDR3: TGCGCCAGCAGCCCGGGACAGGTCACAGATACGCAGTATTTT.

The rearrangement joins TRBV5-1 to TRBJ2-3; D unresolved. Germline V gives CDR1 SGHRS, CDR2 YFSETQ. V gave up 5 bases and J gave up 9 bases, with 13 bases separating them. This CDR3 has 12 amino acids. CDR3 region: CASSYDRQTQYF. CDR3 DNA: TGCGCCAGCAGTTACGACCGCCAAACGCAGTATTTT.

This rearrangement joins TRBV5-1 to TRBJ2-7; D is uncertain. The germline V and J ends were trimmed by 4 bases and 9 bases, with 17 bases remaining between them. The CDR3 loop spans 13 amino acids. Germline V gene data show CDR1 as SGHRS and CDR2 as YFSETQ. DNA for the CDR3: TGCGCCAGCAGCCCGCAGGCCGGGCAAACGCAGTACTTC. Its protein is CASSPQAGQTQYF. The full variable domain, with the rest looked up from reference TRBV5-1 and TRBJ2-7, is KAGVTQTPRYLIKTRGQQVTLSCSPISGHRSVSWYQQTPGQGLQFLFEYFSETQRNKGNFPGRFSGRQFSNSRSEMNVSTLELGDSALYLCASSPQAGQTQYFGPGTRLTVT.

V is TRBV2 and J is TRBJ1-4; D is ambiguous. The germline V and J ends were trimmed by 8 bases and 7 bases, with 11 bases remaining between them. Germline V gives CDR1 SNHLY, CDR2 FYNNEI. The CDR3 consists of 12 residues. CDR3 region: CASGVNGEKLFF. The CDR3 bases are TGTGCCAGCGGGGTGAACGGTGAAAAACTGTTTTTT.

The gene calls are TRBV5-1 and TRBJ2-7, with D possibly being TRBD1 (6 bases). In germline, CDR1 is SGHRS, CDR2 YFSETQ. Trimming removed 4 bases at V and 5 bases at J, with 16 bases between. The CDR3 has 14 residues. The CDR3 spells CASSGQPTANEQYF. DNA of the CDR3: TGCGCCAGCAGCGGACAGCCCACCGCCAACGAGCAGTACTTC.